The clone carrying this TCR beta chain showed up just a few times. Its specificity is unknown. The record originates from a study of early T cells in non-severe SARS-CoV-2 infection. Study overall: Sequencing targeted bulk RNA from unsorted whole blood, leaving chains unpaired. Points from the study as a whole: Anti-spike CD8 responses were favored in VDJdb matching, and private and CD4 specificities were missed.

The germline V gene encodes CDR1 SGHVS and CDR2 FNYEAQ. Trimming removed 1 base at V and 8 bases at J, with 10 bases between. The CDR3 spans 13 residues. Individual cDNA molecules received unique molecular identifiers. TCRdb processed the 5' RACE reads anew with MiXCR; each CDR3 protein has one entry. The sample holds 75,000 to 90,000 distinct CDR3 sequences; around 14% are singletons and the top ten take roughly 6%. The sequenced sample consisted of whole blood. This clonotype was obtained from an adult who was a healthcare worker with PCR-confirmed SARS-CoV-2 infection or an uninfected control (not recorded which). V usage is TRBV7-6 and J usage is TRBJ2-3; weak D call: TRBD2 (5 bases). DNA for the CDR3: TGTGCCAGCAGCTTAGAAAGTGAGGGTACGCAGTATTTT. Its translation: CASSLESEGTQYF.